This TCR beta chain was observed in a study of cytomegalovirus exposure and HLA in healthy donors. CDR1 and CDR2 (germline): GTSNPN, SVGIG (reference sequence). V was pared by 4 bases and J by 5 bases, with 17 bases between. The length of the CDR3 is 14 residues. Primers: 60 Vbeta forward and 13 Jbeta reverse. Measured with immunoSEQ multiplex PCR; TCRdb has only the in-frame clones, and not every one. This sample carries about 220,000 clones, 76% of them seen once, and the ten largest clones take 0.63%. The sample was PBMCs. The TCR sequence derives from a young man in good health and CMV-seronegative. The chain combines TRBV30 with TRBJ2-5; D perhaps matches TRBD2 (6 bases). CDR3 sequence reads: CAWIAHGGTETQYF. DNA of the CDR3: TGTGCCTGGATAGCACATGGGGGGACGGAGACCCAGTACTTC.